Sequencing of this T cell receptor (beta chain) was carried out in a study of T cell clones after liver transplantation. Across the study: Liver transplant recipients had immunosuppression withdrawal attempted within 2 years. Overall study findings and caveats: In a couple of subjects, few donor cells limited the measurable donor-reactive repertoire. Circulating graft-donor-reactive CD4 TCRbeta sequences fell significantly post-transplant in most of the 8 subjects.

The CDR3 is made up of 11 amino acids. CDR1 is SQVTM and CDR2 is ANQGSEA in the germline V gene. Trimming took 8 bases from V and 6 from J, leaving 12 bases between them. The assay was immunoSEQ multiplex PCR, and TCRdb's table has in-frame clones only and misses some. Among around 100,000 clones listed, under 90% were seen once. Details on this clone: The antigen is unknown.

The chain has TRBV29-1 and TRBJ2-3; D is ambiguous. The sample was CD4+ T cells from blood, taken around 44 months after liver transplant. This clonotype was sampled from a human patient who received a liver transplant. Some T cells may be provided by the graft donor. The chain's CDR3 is CSPYQGDTQYF. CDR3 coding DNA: TGCAGCCCGTACCAAGGGGATACGCAGTATTTT.